This TCR beta chain emerged from a study of CXCR3-negative and CXCR3-positive naive CD8 T cells. Definition of naive CD8+ T cells rested on a CD45RO-CCR7+CD27+CD95- profile. Study results and limitations: CXCR3 expression dropped partially after cryopreservation, and most assays relied on fresh PBMCs. Naive CXCR3-positive cells had TRB CDR3s more hydrophobic than those of CXCR3-negative naive cells.

As for this clonotype: The antigen is undetermined.

Each TRB cDNA library was prepared by 5' RACE (with UMI labels). TCRdb reprocessed the 5' RACE reads; each CDR3 protein has one entry and no DNA is given. The sample table includes 150,000 or so distinct CDR3 sequences. The CDR3 length is 15 residues. Germline CDR1 is SEHNR and CDR2 is FQNEAQ (reference sequence). The chain employs TRBV7-9 and TRBJ2-7; as DNA is missing, the TRBD1 call by TCRdb cannot be tested. Sequenced: naive CXCR3+ CD8+ T cells from blood. Sample subset: CD45RO-CCR7+CD27+CD95- naive CD8+ T cells expressing CXCR3 (TNR3+). The receptor comes from a human donor in good health. Some clones in this sample may be carry-over from other donors' samples. CDR3 sequence reads: CASSFTGGGSYEQYF.